Shown below are 20 T cell receptor beta chains from a single sample sequenced in a study of CD8+ T cells in alopecia areata. Sequencing used cDNA as its template, made by extracting RNA and reverse transcribing it. Using immunoSEQ multiplex PCR, the repertoire was profiled, and TCRdb retains in-frame clones only, with some absent. This table holds 170,000 or so clones, roughly 64% found once. Treatment meaning: oral pan-JAK inhibitor, 5-10 mg twice daily. The material sequenced was CD8+ T cells sorted from blood, taken at week 24, from a patient treated with tofacitinib. These TCRs come from a human donor with alopecia areata.

Comment on this clone: The sample has other DNA sequences that encode this CDR3 too. The chain carries TRBV2 and TRBJ2-7; D gene uncertain. Trimming shortened V by 6 bases and J by 1 base, and 1 base separated the two germline ends. The CDR3 has 10 amino acids. Germline V gene sequence: CDR1 SNHLY, CDR2 FYNNEI. CDR3 amino acids: CASRSYEQYF. CDR3 nucleotide sequence: TGTGCCAGCAGATCCTACGAGCAGTACTTC. The entire variable domain, with the rest obtained from reference TRBV2 and TRBJ2-7, is as follows: EPEVTQTPSHQVTQMGQEVILRCVPISNHLYFYWYRQILGQKVEFLVSFYNNEISEKSEIFDDQFSVERPDGSNFTLKIRSTKLEDSAMYFCASRSYEQYFGPGTRLTVT.

This chain connects TRBV29-1 to TRBJ1-6; 9 nucleotides agree with TRBD1. The CDR3 extends over 14 amino acids. The V gene end was trimmed by 6 bases and the J gene end by 7 bases; junction bases not matched to a gene: 7. Germline V gene lookup returns CDR1 SQVTM and CDR2 ANQGSEA. As DNA, the CDR3 is TGCAGCGTAGGGACAGGGAATGCCAATTCACCCCTCCACTTT. Residues: CSVGTGNANSPLHF.

This chain connects TRBV30 to TRBJ2-2, with TRBD2 identical over 8 bases. Germline assignment: CDR1 GTSNPN and CDR2 SVGIG (reference sequence). V was pared by 0 bases and J by 5 bases, with 5 bases of the junction left unmatched. The CDR3 extends over 15 amino acids. The DNA for the CDR3 is TGTGCCTGGAGTGTCGGGAGGGCACAAACCGGGGAGCTGTTTTTT. Protein sequence: CAWSVGRAQTGELFF.

This clone was seen once. The V and J genes are TRBV5-1 and TRBJ1-2; D possibly corresponds to TRBD1 (6 bases). V shed 4 bases and J shed 4 bases, with 17 bases lying between them. The CDR3 runs to 15 residues. Germline V lookup: CDR1 SGHRS, CDR2 YFSETQ. CDR3 amino acids: CASSVTGNPSYGYTF. CDR3 bases: TGCGCCAGCAGCGTTACAGGGAACCCGTCCTATGGCTACACCTTC.

This clone was counted between two and nine times. V and J are TRBV29-1 and TRBJ2-1; tentatively, D is TRBD1 (5 bases). The CDR3 spans 12 residues. V lost 1 base, J lost 12 bases, and 13 bases lay in between. Germline assignment: CDR1 SQVTM and CDR2 ANQGSEA. The CDR3 loop is CSVEGRLGVQFF. The DNA of the CDR3 is TGCAGCGTTGAAGGACGTCTAGGGGTGCAGTTCTTC.

This chain uses TRBV2 with TRBJ1-1; D not certain. V shed 7 bases and J shed 7 bases, with 16 bases lying between them. Germline V CDR1 and CDR2: SNHLY, FYNNEI. This CDR3 contains 13 residues. CDR3 DNA sequence: TGTGCCAGCACGACGGAGGGATACCGTGAAGCTTTCTTT. Translated: CASTTEGYREAFF. The whole variable domain, filled in from reference TRBV2 and TRBJ1-1, reads EPEVTQTPSHQVTQMGQEVILRCVPISNHLYFYWYRQILGQKVEFLVSFYNNEISEKSEIFDDQFSVERPDGSNFTLKIRSTKLEDSAMYFCASTTEGYREAFFGQGTRLTVV.

Only one count was recorded for this clone. The chain uses TRBV7-9 and TRBJ2-2; D is undetermined. This CDR3 comprises 11 residues. The germline V and J ends were trimmed by 2 bases and 7 bases, with 2 bases remaining between them. Germline CDR1 and CDR2: SEHNR and FQNEAQ (reference sequence). This CDR3 is CASSLFGELFF. CDR3 DNA: TGTGCCAGCAGCTTATTCGGGGAGCTGTTTTTT.

Details on this clone: The junction does not match germline at one end; this may be a read error. The chain has TRBV14 and TRBJ1-2, with a tentative D call TRBD1 (5 bases). In germline, CDR1 is SGHDN, CDR2 FVKESK. This CDR3 comprises 13 residues. CDR3 protein: CASSRAPGQPLPF. The CDR3 nucleotides are TGTGCCAGCAGCCGCGCTCCAGGGCAGCCTCTTCCCTTC.

The count of this clone is one. This chain links TRBV29-1 with TRBJ2-4, with 8 bases lining up with TRBD1. V lost 7 bases to trimming and J lost 8 bases; unmatched junction nucleotides: 19. The CDR3 has 16 amino acids. The germline gives CDR1 SQVTM, CDR2 ANQGSEA. Here the CDR3 DNA reads TGCAGCGCCTTGGGTCCCTCACAGGGGGTTAATGACATTCAGTACTTC. Its protein product is CSALGPSQGVNDIQYF.

This chain connects TRBV11-2 to TRBJ1-1; D is possibly TRBD1 (6 bases). CDR1 SGHAT and CDR2 FQNNGV come from the germline V gene. This CDR3 has 13 amino acids. V lost 5 bases and J lost 0, with 7 bases in between. CDR3 nucleotides: TGTGCCAGCAGCACAGGGATGAACACTGAAGCTTTCTTT. This sequence encodes CASSTGMNTEAFF.

V is TRBV9 and J is TRBJ2-1; D possibly corresponds to TRBD2 (7 bases). V dropped 0 bases and J dropped 4 bases, with 17 bases sitting between them. The CDR3 totals 17 residues. The germline V gene encodes CDR1 SGDLS and CDR2 YYNGEE. This chain's CDR3 is CASSVVPGGPTYNEQFF. The CDR3 coding sequence is TGTGCCAGCAGCGTAGTTCCGGGGGGCCCAACGTACAATGAGCAGTTCTTC.

V gene TRBV29-1 combines with J gene TRBJ1-1, with 8 bases that match TRBD1. The CDR3 covers 15 residues. The trim removed 7 bases at V and 10 bases at J, leaving 20 bases unmatched. Looked up from germline, CDR1 is SQVTM and CDR2 is ANQGSEA. CDR3 sequence: CSDRGGDRSAVGAFF. The CDR3 bases are TGCAGCGACCGCGGGGGGGACAGGTCGGCAGTTGGAGCTTTCTTT.

This clone was seen a handful of times. V usage is TRBV25-1 and J usage is TRBJ1-1; no definite D call. Trimming pared 3 bases from V and 4 bases from J, leaving 3 bases between. Germline V gene sequence: CDR1 MGHDK, CDR2 SYGVNS. There are 11 residues in the CDR3. The CDR3 protein is CASSDVTEAFF. CDR3 in DNA: TGTGCCAGCAGTGATGTCACTGAAGCTTTCTTT.

The chain is built from TRBV29-1 and TRBJ2-3; possibly TRBD1 for D (5 bases). Germline V gives CDR1 SQVTM, CDR2 ANQGSEA. This CDR3 region has 13 residues. Trimming shortened V by 7 bases and J by 0 bases, and 11 bases separated the two germline ends. The CDR3 DNA reads TGCAGCGCCAGGACAAGAAGCACAGATACGCAGTATTTT. Translating it yields CSARTRSTDTQYF.

This clone was seen just once. This chain links TRBV13 with TRBJ1-5; tentatively, D is TRBD1 (6 bases). Germline assignment: CDR1 PRHDT and CDR2 FYEKMQ (reference sequence). Trimming took off 5 bases at V and 2 bases at J, with 10 bases between the two ends. CDR3 length equals 14 residues. The CDR3 region is CASSDRKGNQPQHF. The CDR3 nucleotides are TGTGCCAGCAGCGACAGGAAGGGCAATCAGCCCCAGCATTTT.

The chain has TRBV14 and TRBJ2-3; no definite D call. Trimming left V 8 bases short and J 1 base short, with 4 bases between. This CDR3 contains 11 residues. In germline, CDR1 is SGHDN, CDR2 FVKESK. The CDR3 bases are TGTGCCAGCCGGGGCACAGATACGCAGTATTTT. It specifies CASRGTDTQYF.

The J gene is TRBJ2-3, the V gene TRBV30; the match to TRBD2 covers 7 bases. Germline trimming cut 3 bases from V and 5 bases from J; bases unmatched to any gene: 8. CDR1 GTSNPN and CDR2 SVGIG come from the germline V gene (reference sequence). The CDR3 has 14 residues. CDR3 coding DNA: TGTGCCTGGAGAGCCCAGCGGGGAGTAGATACGCAGTATTTT. Protein: CAWRAQRGVDTQYF.

The chain is built from TRBV18 and TRBJ1-1; no firm D call. The CDR3 has 11 residues. CDR1 and CDR2 from the germline V gene are KGHSH and LQKENI. Between the trimmed V and J ends, which lost 6 bases and 5 bases, there was a span of 7 bases. The CDR3 DNA reads as TGTGCCAGCTCCCCTGGGACTGAAGCTTTCTTT. Its translation is CASSPGTEAFF.

The sample holds a few counts of this clone. The chain employs TRBV7-2 and TRBJ2-5; D remains unclear. The CDR3 runs to 10 residues. Trimming removed 7 bases from V and 5 bases from J, with 5 bases in between. In germline, CDR1 is SGHTA, CDR2 FQGNSA. In DNA form, the CDR3 reads TGTGCCAGCACCCCGGAGACCCAGTACTTC. This encodes CASTPETQYF. The whole variable domain, filled in from reference TRBV7-2 and TRBJ2-5, reads GAGVSQSPSNKVTEKGKDVELRCDPISGHTALYWYRQSLGQGLEFLIYFQGNSAPDKSGLPSDRFSAERTGGSVSTLTIQRTQQEDSAVYLCASTPETQYFGPGTRLLVL.

This clone was picked up a small number of times. The chain carries TRBV29-1 and TRBJ2-4; D is possibly TRBD1 or TRBD2 (5 bases each). V lost 7 bases and J lost 3, with 16 bases in between. The CDR3 length is 14 residues. Germline CDR1 reads SQVTM; CDR2 reads ANQGSEA. As DNA, the CDR3 is TGCAGCGCGCCTGCCGGGACGGACAAAAACATTCAGTACTTC. Translating it yields CSAPAGTDKNIQYF.